Following are 22 T cell receptor beta chains from one sample sequenced in a study of T cell clones after liver transplantation. Sequencing was performed with immunoSEQ multiplex PCR; in TCRdb, only in-frame clones are kept and a portion is missing. The data hold around 110,000 clones, with 90% observed a single time. Sequenced material: CD4+ T cells from blood, taken 12 months after liver transplant. All receptors derive from a human patient who received a liver transplant. The graft donor may be the source of some T cells.

This chain joins TRBV29-1 and TRBJ2-5, with TRBD2 matching over 9 bases. J gave up 5 bases and V 4 bases, and 5 bases lay outside the gene matches. The length of the CDR3 is 13 residues. Germline V gene lookup returns CDR1 SQVTM and CDR2 ANQGSEA. The DNA for the CDR3 is TGCAGCGTTGGTCGGACTAGCGATGAGACCCAGTACTTC. As protein: CSVGRTSDETQYF.

This chain connects TRBV5-4 to TRBJ2-5, with TRBD2 matching 9 bases. The CDR3 is 15 amino acids. Trimming at V came to 4 bases and at J to 1 base, leaving 5 bases not matched to a gene. Germline CDR1 reads SGHNT; CDR2 reads YYREEE (reference sequence). Written as DNA, the CDR3 is TGTGCCAGCAGCCTGACTAGCGGAAGCCAAGAGACCCAGTACTTC. This translates into CASSLTSGSQETQYF.

Remarks on this clone: One junction end disagrees with the germline gene, perhaps due to a read error. The chain links TRBV28 to TRBJ2-1; TRBD2 aligns across 13 bases. This CDR3 is 13 amino acids long. Looked up from germline, CDR1 is MDHEN and CDR2 is SYDVKM. The CDR3 DNA reads TGTGCCAGCAGGTCCGGGACTAGCGGGGTTTGGATCTTC. It specifies CASRSGTSGVWIF.

This rearrangement joins TRBV7-3 to TRBJ2-1, with 12 bases lining up with TRBD2. The V segment lost 5 bases and the J segment 3 bases; nucleotides outside the gene matches: 14. From germline, CDR1 is SGHTA and CDR2 FQGTGA. The CDR3 extends over 19 amino acids. DNA for the CDR3: TGTGCCAGCAGCACCCCCCCCGGGACTAGCGGGCCGTTCTACAATGAGCAGTTCTTC. Translating it yields CASSTPPGTSGPFYNEQFF.

This chain connects TRBV18 to TRBJ2-5; the D call may be TRBD1 or TRBD2 (6 bases each). The CDR3 length is 16 residues. In germline, CDR1 is KGHSH, CDR2 LQKENI. The V end was cut by 1 base, the J end by 5 bases, with 17 bases between. The CDR3 region is CASSPRQALGGETQYF. The CDR3 DNA follows: TGTGCCAGCTCACCACGCCAGGCCTTGGGGGGCGAGACCCAGTACTTC.

V and J are TRBV4-3 and TRBJ2-5; D is perhaps TRBD2 (5 bases). Between the trimmed V and J ends, which lost 0 bases and 4 bases, there was a span of 12 bases. Germline loops: CDR1 LGHNA, CDR2 YSLEER. The CDR3 is 15 residues long. The CDR3 nucleotides read TGCGCCAGCAGCCAAGACCTGGGTGGAGGAGAGACCCAGTACTTC. It codes for CASSQDLGGGETQYF.

The rearrangement uses TRBV30 and TRBJ1-5; maybe TRBD1 (5 bases). Germline values: CDR1 GTSNPN, CDR2 SVGIG (reference sequence). The CDR3 is made up of 16 amino acids. V shed 2 bases and J shed 3 bases, with 17 bases lying between them. CDR3: CAWSYPRGGNNQPQHF. The CDR3 DNA follows: TGTGCCTGGAGTTATCCTCGCGGGGGGAACAATCAGCCCCAGCATTTT.

The chain uses TRBV7-3 and TRBJ1-1; a weak D match, TRBD1 (6 bases). Germline loops: CDR1 SGHTA, CDR2 FQGTGA. CDR3 size: 13 residues. V lost 2 bases to trimming and J lost 7 bases, with 11 bases between them. The CDR3 region is CASSLEQGLEAFF. The CDR3 region has the DNA TGTGCCAGCAGCTTAGAACAGGGCCTTGAAGCTTTCTTT.

The gene calls are TRBV7-2 and TRBJ2-7; 7 bases line up with TRBD2. The CDR3 extends over 14 amino acids. Germline V lookup: CDR1 SGHTA, CDR2 FQGNSA. V gave up 0 bases and J gave up 5 bases; unmatched junction bases: 4. CDR3 DNA: TGTGCCAGCAGCTTAGCGCGGGAGTCCCACGAGCAGTACTTC. Translation: CASSLARESHEQYF.

This chain uses TRBV28 with TRBJ1-5; perhaps TRBD1 as D (5 bases). This CDR3 comprises 16 residues. V was cut by 4 bases and J by 0 bases, with 13 bases left in between. Germline assignment: CDR1 MDHEN and CDR2 SYDVKM. The CDR3: CASSSSQGYSNQPQHF. The CDR3 coding sequence is TGTGCCAGCAGTTCTTCTCAGGGATATAGCAATCAGCCCCAGCATTTT.

The chain uses TRBV5-1 and TRBJ2-2; 10 positions match TRBD1. This CDR3 is 15 amino acids long. Per the germline V gene, CDR1 is SGHRS and CDR2 is YFSETQ. J gave up 8 bases and V 1 base, and 5 bases lay outside the gene matches. CDR3 nucleotides: TGCGCCAGCAGCTTGCTGACAGGGGGCGCGGGGGAGCTGTTTTTT. Encoded protein: CASSLLTGGAGELFF.

J is TRBJ2-6 and V is TRBV28, with D tentatively TRBD2 (6 bases). The length of the CDR3 is 15 residues. Looked up from germline, CDR1 is MDHEN and CDR2 is SYDVKM. V gave up 6 bases and J gave up 2 bases, with 11 bases separating them. The CDR3 sequence is CASRNGGAGANVLTF. CDR3 in DNA: TGTGCCAGCAGGAATGGCGGGGCTGGGGCCAACGTCCTGACTTTC.

The chain has TRBV5-6 and TRBJ2-1; TRBD2 matches at 7 bases. CDR3 size: 15 residues. CDR1 and CDR2 from the germline V gene are SGHDT and YYEEEE. The ends lost 4 bases at V and 8 bases at J; junction bases unmatched: 12. The CDR3 loop reads CASSPRTSMGYEQFF. In DNA, the CDR3 is TGTGCCAGCAGCCCCCGGACTAGTATGGGGTATGAGCAGTTCTTC. The full variable domain, with the rest looked up from reference TRBV5-6 and TRBJ2-1, is DAGVTQSPTHLIKTRGQQVTLRCSPKSGHDTVSWYQQALGQGPQFIFQYYEEEERQRGNFPDRFSGHQFPNYSSELNVNALLLGDSALYLCASSPRTSMGYEQFFGPGTRLTVL.

The genes are TRBV19 and TRBJ2-6, with 7 bases lining up with TRBD2. V lost 5 bases and J lost 4; bases outside the gene matches: 14. CDR3 length: 18 amino acids. Germline assignment: CDR1 LNHDA and CDR2 SQIVND (reference sequence). The CDR3 spells CASSLSSGHLGGANVLTF. The CDR3 DNA follows: TGTGCCAGTAGTCTGTCTAGCGGCCACCTGGGAGGGGCCAACGTCCTGACTTTC.

V usage is TRBV4-1 and J usage is TRBJ2-3, with TRBD2 matching over 9 bases. The CDR3 length is 15 residues. In germline, CDR1 is MGHRA, CDR2 YSYEKL. V lost 3 bases to trimming and J lost 5 bases; unmatched junction nucleotides: 6. The CDR3 DNA sequence: TGCGCCAGCAGCCATAGCGGGAGTGATATAGATACGCAGTATTTT. Protein sequence: CASSHSGSDIDTQYF.

This chain joins TRBV5-1 and TRBJ2-7, with a tentative D call TRBD2 (5 bases). This CDR3 has 15 residues. Germline loops: CDR1 SGHRS, CDR2 YFSETQ. V dropped 4 bases and J dropped 0 bases, with 14 bases sitting between them. For the CDR3, the DNA is TGCGCCAGCAGCGTCGGACCGGGAAGCTCCTACGAGCAGTACTTC. Its translation is CASSVGPGSSYEQYF. The variable domain in full, completed from reference TRBV5-1 and TRBJ2-7, reads KAGVTQTPRYLIKTRGQQVTLSCSPISGHRSVSWYQQTPGQGLQFLFEYFSETQRNKGNFPGRFSGRQFSNSRSEMNVSTLELGDSALYLCASSVGPGSSYEQYFGPGTRLTVT.

On this clone itself: The junction departs from the called germline gene at one end, perhaps through a read error. This chain uses TRBV6-5 with TRBJ1-3; possibly TRBD1 for D (5 bases). The CDR3 runs to 13 residues. CDR1 is MNHEY, CDR2 SVGAGI, per germline. As DNA, the CDR3 is TGTGCCAGCAGCACAGGCGCTGGAAACACCATATATTTC. It specifies CASSTGAGNTIYF.

This chain links TRBV2 with TRBJ1-4; TRBD1 matches 8 bases. The CDR3 spans 13 residues. Germline V gene data show CDR1 as SNHLY and CDR2 as FYNNEI. J gave up 4 bases and V 7 bases, and 2 bases lay outside the gene matches. The CDR3 DNA follows: TGTGCCAGCAAGGACAGGGATAATGAAAAACTGTTTTTT. Protein product: CASKDRDNEKLFF.

This chain connects TRBV7-2 to TRBJ2-5; no clear D gene. The CDR3 is 14 amino acids. The ends were cut back, 4 bases at V and 2 bases at J, with 11 bases in the middle. Germline CDR1 SGHTA, CDR2 FQGNSA. CDR3 sequence: CASSWRKIQETQYF. The CDR3 nucleotides read TGTGCCAGCAGCTGGCGGAAGATACAAGAGACCCAGTACTTC.

The rearrangement uses TRBV18 and TRBJ2-7, with TRBD2 identical over 9 bases. This CDR3 has 14 amino acids. V lost 4 bases and J lost 4; bases outside the gene matches: 5. From germline, CDR1 is KGHSH and CDR2 LQKENI. CDR3 sequence reads: CASSLAGVLYEQYF. DNA for the CDR3: TGTGCCAGCTCACTAGCGGGAGTTTTATACGAGCAGTACTTC.

The genes are TRBV7-2 and TRBJ1-3, with D uncertain. Germline CDR1 SGHTA, CDR2 FQGNSA. This CDR3 has 14 amino acids. V lost 8 bases and J 2 bases, leaving 13 bases between the germline ends. Here the CDR3 DNA reads TGTGCCAGCGCGACGGGCAGGACTGGAAACACCATATATTTT. Residues: CASATGRTGNTIYF.

V gene TRBV5-4 combines with J gene TRBJ2-5; D might be TRBD2 (5 bases). This CDR3 region has 14 residues. Germline CDR1 SGHNT, CDR2 YYREEE (reference sequence). Trimming stripped 4 bases from V and 2 bases from J, with 12 bases between. CDR3 in DNA: TGTGCCAGCAGCCAAGAATGGACTCAAGAGACCCAGTACTTC. It is translated as CASSQEWTQETQYF.